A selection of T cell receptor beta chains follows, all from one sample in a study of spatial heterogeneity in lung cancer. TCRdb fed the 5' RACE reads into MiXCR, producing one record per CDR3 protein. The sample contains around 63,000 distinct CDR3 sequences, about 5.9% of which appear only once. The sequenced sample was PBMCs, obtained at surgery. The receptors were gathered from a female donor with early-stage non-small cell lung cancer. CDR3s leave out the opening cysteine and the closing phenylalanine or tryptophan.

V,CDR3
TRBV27,ASSSYRGEAF
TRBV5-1,ASSLEASRYLSSSYNEQF
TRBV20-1,SARVSGFGNTIY
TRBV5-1,ASSPVAINEQF
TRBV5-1,ASSFFLDSTTEAF
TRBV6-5,ASSYPPGTGLSYEQY
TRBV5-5,ASSFAVDSSGNTIY
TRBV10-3,AISEPTSGGNEQF
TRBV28,ASSLSSGLYGYT
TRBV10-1,ASSAGRDYGYT
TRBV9,ASSVAGGFGEQY
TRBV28,ASSLPGGSYEQY
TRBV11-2,ASSLSGRPSNTGELF
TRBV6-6,ASSSPQGRINEQY
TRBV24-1,ATSVKGTQY